The entry below describes one T cell receptor beta chain. The target antigen is unknown. Germline V CDR1 and CDR2: LGHDT, YNNKEL (reference sequence). V was trimmed by 6 bases and J by 6 bases, leaving 16 bases between them. The CDR3 runs to 14 residues. The data are from a study of naive and memory T cell subsets. Study results and limitations: Naive repertoires, especially CD8, held a few larger clonotypes, possibly memory cells re-expressing CD45RA. In naive cells, over 85% of TCR sequences were seen only once.

Two oligonucleotides, mixed equimolar, formed the beta constant-region primer covering TRBC1 and TRBC2. The ligated cDNA underwent four PCR rounds using SP2 and nested alpha and beta constant-region primers. The cDNA 3' end received a ligated single-stranded oligonucleotide carrying the SP2 primer and a 12-nucleotide UMI. TCRdb itself ran the UMI-ligation and nested PCR reads through MiXCR, one entry per CDR3 protein. Of tens of thousands of distinct CDR3 sequences in the sample, 10% to 12% were seen once. The sequenced material came from naive CD4+ T cells from blood. The sequence was collected from a human donor in good health. This sequence joins TRBV3-1 and TRBJ2-3; D is uncertain. The CDR3 DNA is TGTGCCAGCAGAGAGAACACGATCTTCGATACGCAGTATTTT. This codes for CASRENTIFDTQYF.